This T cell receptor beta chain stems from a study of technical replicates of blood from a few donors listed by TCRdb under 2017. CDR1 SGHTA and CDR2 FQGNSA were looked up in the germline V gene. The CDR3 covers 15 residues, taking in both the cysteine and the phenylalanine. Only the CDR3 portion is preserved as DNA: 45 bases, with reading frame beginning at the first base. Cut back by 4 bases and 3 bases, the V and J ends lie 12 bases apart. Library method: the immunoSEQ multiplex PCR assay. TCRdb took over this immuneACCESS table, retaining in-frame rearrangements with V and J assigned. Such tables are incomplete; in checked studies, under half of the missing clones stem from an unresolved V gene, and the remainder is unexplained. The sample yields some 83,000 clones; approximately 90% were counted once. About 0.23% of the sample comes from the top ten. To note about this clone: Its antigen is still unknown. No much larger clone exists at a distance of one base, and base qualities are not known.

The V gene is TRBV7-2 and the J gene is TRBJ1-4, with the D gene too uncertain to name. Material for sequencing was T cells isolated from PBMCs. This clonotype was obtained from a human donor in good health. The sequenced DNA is TGTGCCAGCAGCTCCTTCCGGGAATCTAATGAAAAACTGTTTTTT. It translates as CASSSFRESNEKLFF. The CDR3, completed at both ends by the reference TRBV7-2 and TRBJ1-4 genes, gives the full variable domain GAGVSQSPSNKVTEKGKDVELRCDPISGHTALYWYRQSLGQGLEFLIYFQGNSAPDKSGLPSDRFSAERTGGSVSTLTIQRTQQEDSAVYLCASSSFRESNEKLFFGSGTQLSVL.